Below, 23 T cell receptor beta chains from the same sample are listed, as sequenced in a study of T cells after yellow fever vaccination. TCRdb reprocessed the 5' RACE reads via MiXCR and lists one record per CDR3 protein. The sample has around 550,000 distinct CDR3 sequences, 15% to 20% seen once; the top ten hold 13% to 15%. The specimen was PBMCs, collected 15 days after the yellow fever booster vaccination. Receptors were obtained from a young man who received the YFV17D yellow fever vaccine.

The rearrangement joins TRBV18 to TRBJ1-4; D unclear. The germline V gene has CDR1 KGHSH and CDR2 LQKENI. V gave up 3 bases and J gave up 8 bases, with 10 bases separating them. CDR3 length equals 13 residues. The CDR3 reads CASSPQKVEKLFF. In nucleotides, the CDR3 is TGTGCCAGCTCACCCCAAAAGGTGGAAAAACTGTTTTTT.

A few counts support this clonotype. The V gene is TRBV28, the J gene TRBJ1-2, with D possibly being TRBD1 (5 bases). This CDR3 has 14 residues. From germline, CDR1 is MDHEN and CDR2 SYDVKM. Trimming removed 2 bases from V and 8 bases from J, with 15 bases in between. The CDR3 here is CASSLGWRGRGYTF. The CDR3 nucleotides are TGTGCCAGCAGTTTAGGGTGGAGGGGCCGAGGCTACACCTTC.

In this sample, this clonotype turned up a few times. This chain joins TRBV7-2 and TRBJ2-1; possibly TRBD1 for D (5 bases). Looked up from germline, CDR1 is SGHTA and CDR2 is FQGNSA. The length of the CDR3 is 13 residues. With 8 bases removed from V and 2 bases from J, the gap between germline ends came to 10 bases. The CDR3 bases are TGTGCCAGCGGCCAGGACACCTACAATGAGCAGTTCTTC. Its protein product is CASGQDTYNEQFF.

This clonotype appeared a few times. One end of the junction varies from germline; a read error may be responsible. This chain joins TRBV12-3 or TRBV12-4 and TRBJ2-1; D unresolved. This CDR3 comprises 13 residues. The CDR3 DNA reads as TGTGCCAGCAGCAAAAAGGTGCAGGTTGGTTTACTTTTC. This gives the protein CASSKKVQVGLLF.

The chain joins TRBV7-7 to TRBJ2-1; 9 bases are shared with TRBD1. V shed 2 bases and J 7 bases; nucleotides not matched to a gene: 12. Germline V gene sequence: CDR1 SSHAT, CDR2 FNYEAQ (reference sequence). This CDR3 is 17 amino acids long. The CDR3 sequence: CASSLFVGTGSDNEQFF. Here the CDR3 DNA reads TGTGCCAGCAGCTTATTCGTAGGGACAGGGTCTGATAATGAGCAGTTCTTC.

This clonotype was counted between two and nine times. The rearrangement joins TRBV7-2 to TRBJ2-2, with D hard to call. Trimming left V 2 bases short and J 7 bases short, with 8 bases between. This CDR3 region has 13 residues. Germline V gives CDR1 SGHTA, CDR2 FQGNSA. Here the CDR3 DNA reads TGTGCCAGCAGCTTAATCCGAGTCGGGGAGCTGTTTTTT. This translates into CASSLIRVGELFF.

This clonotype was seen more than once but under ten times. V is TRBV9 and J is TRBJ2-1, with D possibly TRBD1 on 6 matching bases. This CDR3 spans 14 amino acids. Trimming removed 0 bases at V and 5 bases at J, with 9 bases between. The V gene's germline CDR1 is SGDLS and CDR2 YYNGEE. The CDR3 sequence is CASSVGGLNNEQFF. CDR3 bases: TGTGCCAGCAGCGTAGGGGGGCTTAACAATGAGCAGTTCTTC.

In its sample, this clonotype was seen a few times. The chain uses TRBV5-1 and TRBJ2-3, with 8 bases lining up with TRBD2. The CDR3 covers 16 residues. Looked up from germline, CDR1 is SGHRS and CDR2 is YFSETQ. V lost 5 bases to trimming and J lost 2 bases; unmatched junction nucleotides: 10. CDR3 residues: CASSPALAVNTDTQYF. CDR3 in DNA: TGCGCCAGCAGTCCAGCACTAGCGGTTAACACAGATACGCAGTATTTT.

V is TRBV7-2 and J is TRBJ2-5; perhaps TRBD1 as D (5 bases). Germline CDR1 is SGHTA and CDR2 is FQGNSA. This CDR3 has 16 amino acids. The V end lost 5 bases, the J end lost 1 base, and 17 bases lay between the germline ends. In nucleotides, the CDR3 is TGTGCCAGCAGCGCAGTAGGGGCAGCCAGCCAAGAGACCCAGTACTTC. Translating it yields CASSAVGAASQETQYF.

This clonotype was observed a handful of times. The CDR3 here is CAVQSGTSGYEQYF. The CDR3 coding sequence is TGTGCCGTACAATCCGGGACTAGCGGTTACGAGCAGTACTTC. This chain connects TRBV10-3 to TRBJ2-7, with TRBD2 identical over 11 bases. Germline CDR1 and CDR2: ENHRY and SYGVKD. The CDR3 totals 14 residues. The J segment lost 4 bases and the V segment lost 11 bases, leaving 10 bases of the junction unmatched.

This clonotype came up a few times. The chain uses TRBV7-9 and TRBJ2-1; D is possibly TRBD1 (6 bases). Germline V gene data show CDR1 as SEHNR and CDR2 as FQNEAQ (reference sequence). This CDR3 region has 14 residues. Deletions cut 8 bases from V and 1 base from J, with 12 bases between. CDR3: CASFGGRSYNEQFF. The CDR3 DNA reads TGTGCCAGCTTTGGGGGCCGATCCTACAATGAGCAGTTCTTC. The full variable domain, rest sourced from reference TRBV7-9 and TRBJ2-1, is DTGVSQNPRHKITKRGQNVTFRCDPISEHNRLYWYRQTLGQGPEFLTYFQNEAQLEKSRLLSDRFSAERPKGSFSTLEIQRTEQGDSAMYLCASFGGRSYNEQFFGPGTRLTVL.

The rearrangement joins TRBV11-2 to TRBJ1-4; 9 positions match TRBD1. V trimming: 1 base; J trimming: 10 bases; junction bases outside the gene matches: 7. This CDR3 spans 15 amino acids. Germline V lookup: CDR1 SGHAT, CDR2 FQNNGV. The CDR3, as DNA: TGTGCCAGCAGCTTAGTGACAGGGGGGATTGGAAAACTGTTTTTT. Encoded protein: CASSLVTGGIGKLFF. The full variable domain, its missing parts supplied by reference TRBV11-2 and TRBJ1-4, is EAGVAQSPRYKIIEKRQSVAFWCNPISGHATLYWYQQILGQGPKLLIQFQNNGVVDDSQLPKDRFSAERLKGVDSTLKIQPAKLEDSAVYLCASSLVTGGIGKLFFGSGTQLSVL.

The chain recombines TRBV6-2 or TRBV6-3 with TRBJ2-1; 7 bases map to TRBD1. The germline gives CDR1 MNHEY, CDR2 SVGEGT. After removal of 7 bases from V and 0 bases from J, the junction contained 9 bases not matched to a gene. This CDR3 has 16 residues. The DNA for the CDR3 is TGTGCCAGCACCGACAGGGTTATAAGCTCCTACAATGAGCAGTTCTTC. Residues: CASTDRVISSYNEQFF.

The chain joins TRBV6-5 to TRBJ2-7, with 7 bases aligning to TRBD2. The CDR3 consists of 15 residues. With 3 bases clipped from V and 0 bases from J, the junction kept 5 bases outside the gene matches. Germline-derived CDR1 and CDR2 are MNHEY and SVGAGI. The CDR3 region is CASSYSGGGSYEQYF. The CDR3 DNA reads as TGTGCCAGCAGTTATTCGGGGGGTGGCTCCTACGAGCAGTACTTC.

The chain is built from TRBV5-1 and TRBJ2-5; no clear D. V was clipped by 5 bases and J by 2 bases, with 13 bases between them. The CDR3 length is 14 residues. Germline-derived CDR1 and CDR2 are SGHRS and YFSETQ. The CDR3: CASRRGKGQETQYF. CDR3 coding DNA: TGCGCCAGCAGACGAGGCAAGGGACAAGAGACCCAGTACTTC.

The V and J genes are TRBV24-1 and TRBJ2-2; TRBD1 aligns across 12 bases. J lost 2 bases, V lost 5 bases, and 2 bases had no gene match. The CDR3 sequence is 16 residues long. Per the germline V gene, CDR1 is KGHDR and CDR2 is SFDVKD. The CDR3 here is CATSGGQGANTGELFF. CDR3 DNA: TGTGCCACCAGTGGGGGACAGGGGGCTAACACCGGGGAGCTGTTTTTT.

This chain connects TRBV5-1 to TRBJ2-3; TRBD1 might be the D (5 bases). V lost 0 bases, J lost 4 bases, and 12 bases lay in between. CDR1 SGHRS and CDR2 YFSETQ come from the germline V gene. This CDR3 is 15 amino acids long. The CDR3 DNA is TGCGCCAGCAGCTTGGAGGGCAGGGCAGCAGATACGCAGTATTTT. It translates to CASSLEGRAADTQYF.

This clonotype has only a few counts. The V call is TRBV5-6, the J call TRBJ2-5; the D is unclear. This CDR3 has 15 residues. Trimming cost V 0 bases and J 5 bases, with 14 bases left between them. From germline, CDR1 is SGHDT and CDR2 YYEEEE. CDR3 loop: CASSLGQNLRETQYF. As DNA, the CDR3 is TGTGCCAGCAGCTTGGGTCAGAACCTTCGGGAGACCCAGTACTTC.

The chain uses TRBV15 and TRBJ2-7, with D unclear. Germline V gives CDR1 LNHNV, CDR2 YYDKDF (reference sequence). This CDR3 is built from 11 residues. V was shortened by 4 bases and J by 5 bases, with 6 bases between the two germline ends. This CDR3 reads CATSNRNEQYF. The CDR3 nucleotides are TGTGCCACCAGCAACCGCAACGAGCAGTACTTC.

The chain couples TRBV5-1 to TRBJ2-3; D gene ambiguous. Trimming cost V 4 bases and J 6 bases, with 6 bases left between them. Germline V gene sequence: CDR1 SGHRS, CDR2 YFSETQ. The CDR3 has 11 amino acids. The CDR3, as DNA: TGCGCCAGCAGCGGTAGGGATACGCAGTATTTT. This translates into CASSGRDTQYF. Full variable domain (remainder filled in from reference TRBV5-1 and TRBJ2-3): KAGVTQTPRYLIKTRGQQVTLSCSPISGHRSVSWYQQTPGQGLQFLFEYFSETQRNKGNFPGRFSGRQFSNSRSEMNVSTLELGDSALYLCASSGRDTQYFGPGTRLTVL.

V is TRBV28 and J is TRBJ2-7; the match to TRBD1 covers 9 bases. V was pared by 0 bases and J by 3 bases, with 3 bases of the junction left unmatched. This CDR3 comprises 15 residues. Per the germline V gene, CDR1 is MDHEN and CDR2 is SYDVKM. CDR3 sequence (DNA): TGTGCCAGCAGTTTATGGGACAGGGGTGGCTACGAGCAGTACTTC. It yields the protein CASSLWDRGGYEQYF.

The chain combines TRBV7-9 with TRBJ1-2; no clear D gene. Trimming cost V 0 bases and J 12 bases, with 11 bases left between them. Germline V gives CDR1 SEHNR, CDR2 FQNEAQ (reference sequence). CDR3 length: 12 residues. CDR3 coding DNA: TGTGCCAGCAGCTTAGCGGGCGAAACCGACACCTTC. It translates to CASSLAGETDTF. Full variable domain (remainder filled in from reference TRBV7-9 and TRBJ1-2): DTGVSQNPRHKITKRGQNVTFRCDPISEHNRLYWYRQTLGQGPEFLTYFQNEAQLEKSRLLSDRFSAERPKGSFSTLEIQRTEQGDSAMYLCASSLAGETDTFGSGTRLTVV.

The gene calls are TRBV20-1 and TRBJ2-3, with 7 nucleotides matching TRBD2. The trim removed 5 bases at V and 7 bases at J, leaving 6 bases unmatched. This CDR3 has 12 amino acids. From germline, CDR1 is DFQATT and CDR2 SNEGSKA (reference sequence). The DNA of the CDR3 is TGCAGTGCTGGTGAAAGCGGGAATACGCAGTATTTT. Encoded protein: CSAGESGNTQYF.